These T cell receptor beta chains were read from a single sample in a study of shared clonotypes between healthy human individuals. Repertoires were generated with immunoSEQ multiplex PCR, while TCRdb's copy carries only in-frame clones and drops some. The table shows some 1,400,000 clones, with roughly 96% occurring only once. The specimen sequenced was naive CD4+ T cells sorted from blood. The source is a man younger than 45 in good health. Each CDR3 is given with its conserved first and last residue. D genes are given only for firm matches. Only some rows state a clone size, as once, few, many or a class for expanded clones.

TRBD1	TRBV6-1	TRBJ2-7	NA	TGTGCCAGCAGTCGGGACAGGGACTACGAGCAGTACTTC	CASSRDRDYEQYF
NA	TRBV5-7	TRBJ2-7	NA	TGTGCCAGCAGCTTGGGTCTGGTCTACGAGCAGTACTTC	CASSLGLVYEQYF
TRBD1	TRBV28	TRBJ2-1	NA	TGTGCCAGCAGTTCGGCCCAGGGGGCTTACAATGAGCAGTTCTTC	CASSSAQGAYNEQFF
TRBD2	TRBV18	TRBJ2-3	once	TGTGCCAGCTCACCACTAGCGGGGGGTGTCACAGATACGCAGTATTTT	CASSPLAGGVTDTQYF
TRBD2	TRBV11-3	TRBJ2-1	NA	TGTGCCAGCAGCTTAGGATCCGGGACTAGCGGGAAGTATGAGCAGTTCTTC	CASSLGSGTSGKYEQFF
NA	TRBV11-2	TRBJ1-5	NA	TGTGCCAGCAGCTTGGGGGGAGGGATGGGTCAGCCCCAGCATTTT	CASSLGGGMGQPQHF
TRBD1	TRBV5-4	TRBJ2-3	NA	TGTGCCAGCAGCTCGCCGGGACAGGGAACAGATACGCAGTATTTT	CASSSPGQGTDTQYF
NA	TRBV5-1	TRBJ2-2	NA	TGCGCCAGCAGCGCGGGGACAGCTACCGGGGAGCTGTTTTTT	CASSAGTATGELFF
NA	TRBV28	TRBJ1-2	NA	TGTGCCAGCAGTCCCCCCGGGACAAGAGCTAACTATGGCTACACCTTC	CASSPPGTRANYGYTF
NA	TRBV2	TRBJ2-7	once	TGTGCCAGTAGGGACGGTATTCACGAGCAGTACTTC	CASRDGIHEQYF
NA	TRBV5-5	TRBJ1-5	once	TGTGCCAGCAGCTTCAGGGGAGACAATCAGCCCCAGCATTTT	CASSFRGDNQPQHF
NA	TRBV11-2	TRBJ2-2	NA	TGTGCCAGCAGCCCTAACCCAGAAAACACCGGGGAGCTGTTTTTT	CASSPNPENTGELFF
NA	TRBV5-1	TRBJ2-3	NA	TGCGCCAGCAGCTTGGCCCTAGGAGATACGCAGTATTTT	CASSLALGDTQYF
NA	TRBV2	TRBJ2-5	once	TGTGCCAGCAGTGGTCACAGGGAGGGGACCCAGTACTTC	CASSGHREGTQYF
NA	TRBV11-3	TRBJ2-1	NA	TGTGCCAGCAGCGTTGGGAGGTACAATGAGCAGTTCTTC	CASSVGRYNEQFF
NA	TRBV7-9	TRBJ2-7	NA	TGTGCCAGCAGCGGCGCCCGGTCCCAGGCCTACGAGCAGTACTTC	CASSGARSQAYEQYF
NA	TRBV4-3	TRBJ2-1	NA	TGCGCCAGCAGCCAAGATCTCGGGTACTCCTACAATGAGCAGTTCTTC	CASSQDLGYSYNEQFF
NA	TRBV28	TRBJ2-7	NA	TGTGCCAGTAGAAGACCGATAGGCTACGAGCAGTACTTC	CASRRPIGYEQYF
NA	TRBV28	TRBJ1-4	NA	TGTGCCAGCAGTTTCCTCGGGACAACTAATGAAAAACTGTTTTTT	CASSFLGTTNEKLFF
NA	TRBV2	TRBJ2-7	NA	TGTGCCAGCAGTGAAAATTGGGGGCGGGGCGCATACGAGCAGTACTTC	CASSENWGRGAYEQYF
NA	TRBV28	TRBJ1-1	NA	TGTGCCAGCAGTTTAAGTATAGAGGGGATCTGGGGGGATACAGGGAGGAACACTGAAGCTTTCTTT	CASSLSIEGIWGDTGRNTEAFF
TRBD1	TRBV5-5	TRBJ1-1	NA	TGTGCCAGCAGCTTGGTGGGGACAGGGGCTCCTCTGAACACTGAAGCTTTCTTT	CASSLVGTGAPLNTEAFF
TRBD2	TRBV7-9	TRBJ2-3	NA	TGTGCCAGCAGCCCCATTAGCGGGAGTATAGATACGCAGTATTTT	CASSPISGSIDTQYF
TRBD1	TRBV23-1	TRBJ2-1	NA	TGCGCCAGCACGACAGGGTGCGTGGAGCAGTTCTTC	CASTTGCVEQFF
NA	TRBV6-1	TRBJ2-7	NA	TGTGCCAGCAGTCCTTACTACGAGCAGTACTTC	CASSPYYEQYF
TRBD2	TRBV18	TRBJ2-3	NA	TGTGCCAGCTCACCTCCTGGACTAGCTAGTGCAGATACGCAGTATTTT	CASSPPGLASADTQYF
NA	TRBV27	TRBJ1-1	NA	TGTGCCAGCAGTTTAGTCTACCGGTGGGACACTGAAGCTTTCTTT	CASSLVYRWDTEAFF
NA	TRBV15	TRBJ1-2	NA	TGTGCCACCAGCAGGGACCATGGGGGCTACACCTTC	CATSRDHGGYTF
NA	TRBV9	TRBJ1-4	NA	TGTGCCAGCAGCGCCTCGCTACCGGGGTTAAATGAAAAACTGTTTTTT	CASSASLPGLNEKLFF
NA	TRBV6-1	TRBJ2-7	NA	TGTGCCAGCAGCCGACAGTCCTACGAGCAGTACTTC	CASSRQSYEQYF
NA	TRBV5-4	TRBJ2-3	NA	TGTGCCAGCAGCTCTACTTTAACTGGAGGCTTCACAGATACGCAGTATTTT	CASSSTLTGGFTDTQYF
NA	TRBV9	TRBJ2-2	NA	TGTGCCAGCAGCGTAGGGTCCCGGCCCGGGGAGCTGTTTTTT	CASSVGSRPGELFF
NA	TRBV6-5	TRBJ2-7	NA	TGTGCCAGCAGTTACGCGGGACTCTACGAGCAGTACTTC	CASSYAGLYEQYF
NA	TRBV6-5	TRBJ2-7	NA	TGTGCCAGCAGTTATACTAGCAGTCTTCTCGCCGAGCAGTACTTC	CASSYTSSLLAEQYF
TRBD1	TRBV6-6	TRBJ2-2	NA	TGTGCCAGCGGAGAGACAGGGTCCGGGGAGCTGTTTTTT	CASGETGSGELFF
NA	TRBV15	TRBJ2-2	once	TGTGCCACCTCGAGGACCTCGAACACCGGGGAGCTGTTTTTT	CATSRTSNTGELFF
NA	TRBV10-1	TRBJ1-1	NA	TGCGCCAGCAGTGGACTAGCATCAGAAGCTTTCTTT	CASSGLASEAFF
NA	TRBV4-2	TRBJ2-5	NA	TGTGCCAGCAGCCAATTACGGGGTGCAGAGGAGACCCAGTACTTC	CASSQLRGAEETQYF
TRBD1	TRBV27	TRBJ2-4	once	TGTGCCAGCAGTTTAATAGGGACAGGACTAGCCAAAAACATTCAGTACTTC	CASSLIGTGLAKNIQYF
NA	TRBV15	TRBJ2-1	NA	TGTGCCACCAGCAGAGATAATAATCCTCTATACAATGAGCAGTTCTTC	CATSRDNNPLYNEQFF
NA	TRBV27	TRBJ2-5	NA	TGTGCCAGCAGTCCGCGACTAGTTTTCGGCGAAGAGACCCAGTACTTC	CASSPRLVFGEETQYF
NA	TRBV7-2	TRBJ2-2	NA	TGTGCCAGCAGCCAAGATCGTGGGAACGGGGAGCTGTTTTTT	CASSQDRGNGELFF
TRBD1	TRBV2	TRBJ1-2	NA	TGTGCCAGCAGCCCGGGACAGGGGAACTATGGCTACACCTTC	CASSPGQGNYGYTF
NA	TRBV11-2	TRBJ1-5	NA	TGTGCCAGCAGCCTAAACGGCGGGGATTTGCGTCAGCCCCAGCATTTT	CASSLNGGDLRQPQHF
NA	TRBV19	TRBJ2-7	NA	TGTGCCAGTAGTATAGGGGTAGGGCCTACGGACGAGCAGTACTTC	CASSIGVGPTDEQYF
NA	TRBV7-6	TRBJ1-4	NA	TGTGCCAGCAGCTTAGAAGGGAAGGAATCTAATGAAAAACTGTTTTTT	CASSLEGKESNEKLFF
NA	TRBV7-2	TRBJ2-2	NA	TGTGCCAGCAGCCCCCGACCAAGTGGGACCGGGGAGCTGTTTTTT	CASSPRPSGTGELFF
TRBD2	TRBV5-1	TRBJ2-7	NA	TGCGCCAGCAGCTTGACTGCGGGGGCGGGAGGACTCGAGCAGTACTTC	CASSLTAGAGGLEQYF
TRBD1	TRBV7-6	TRBJ2-6	NA	TGTGCCATAGACCTCGTGGGACAGGGAAGTTCTGGGGCCAACGTCCTGACTTTC	CAIDLVGQGSSGANVLTF
NA	TRBV28	TRBJ1-4	NA	TGTGCCAGCAGTCCCGCTGAAAGGGGAGGTGCTAATGAAAAACTGTTTTTT	CASSPAERGGANEKLFF
NA	TRBV2	TRBJ1-1	NA	TGTGCCAGCAGTGTAATGCAGTTTTTGAACACTGAAGCTTTCTTT	CASSVMQFLNTEAFF
TRBD1	TRBV5-1	TRBJ2-7	NA	TGCGCCACGTCGTTGGACAGGGGTTACGAGCAGTACTTC	CATSLDRGYEQYF
NA	TRBV5-1	TRBJ1-3	NA	TGCGCCAGCAGCTTGGTTGGCAGGGTCGGGGGAAACACCATATATTTT	CASSLVGRVGGNTIYF
NA	TRBV28	TRBJ2-7	NA	TGTGCCAGCAGCCCTTTTCGGGATTCCTACGAGCAGTACTTC	CASSPFRDSYEQYF
TRBD1	TRBV6-1	TRBJ2-1	NA	TGTGCCAGCAGTGAAGTGGAGACAGGGGGGTTCTTC	CASSEVETGGFF